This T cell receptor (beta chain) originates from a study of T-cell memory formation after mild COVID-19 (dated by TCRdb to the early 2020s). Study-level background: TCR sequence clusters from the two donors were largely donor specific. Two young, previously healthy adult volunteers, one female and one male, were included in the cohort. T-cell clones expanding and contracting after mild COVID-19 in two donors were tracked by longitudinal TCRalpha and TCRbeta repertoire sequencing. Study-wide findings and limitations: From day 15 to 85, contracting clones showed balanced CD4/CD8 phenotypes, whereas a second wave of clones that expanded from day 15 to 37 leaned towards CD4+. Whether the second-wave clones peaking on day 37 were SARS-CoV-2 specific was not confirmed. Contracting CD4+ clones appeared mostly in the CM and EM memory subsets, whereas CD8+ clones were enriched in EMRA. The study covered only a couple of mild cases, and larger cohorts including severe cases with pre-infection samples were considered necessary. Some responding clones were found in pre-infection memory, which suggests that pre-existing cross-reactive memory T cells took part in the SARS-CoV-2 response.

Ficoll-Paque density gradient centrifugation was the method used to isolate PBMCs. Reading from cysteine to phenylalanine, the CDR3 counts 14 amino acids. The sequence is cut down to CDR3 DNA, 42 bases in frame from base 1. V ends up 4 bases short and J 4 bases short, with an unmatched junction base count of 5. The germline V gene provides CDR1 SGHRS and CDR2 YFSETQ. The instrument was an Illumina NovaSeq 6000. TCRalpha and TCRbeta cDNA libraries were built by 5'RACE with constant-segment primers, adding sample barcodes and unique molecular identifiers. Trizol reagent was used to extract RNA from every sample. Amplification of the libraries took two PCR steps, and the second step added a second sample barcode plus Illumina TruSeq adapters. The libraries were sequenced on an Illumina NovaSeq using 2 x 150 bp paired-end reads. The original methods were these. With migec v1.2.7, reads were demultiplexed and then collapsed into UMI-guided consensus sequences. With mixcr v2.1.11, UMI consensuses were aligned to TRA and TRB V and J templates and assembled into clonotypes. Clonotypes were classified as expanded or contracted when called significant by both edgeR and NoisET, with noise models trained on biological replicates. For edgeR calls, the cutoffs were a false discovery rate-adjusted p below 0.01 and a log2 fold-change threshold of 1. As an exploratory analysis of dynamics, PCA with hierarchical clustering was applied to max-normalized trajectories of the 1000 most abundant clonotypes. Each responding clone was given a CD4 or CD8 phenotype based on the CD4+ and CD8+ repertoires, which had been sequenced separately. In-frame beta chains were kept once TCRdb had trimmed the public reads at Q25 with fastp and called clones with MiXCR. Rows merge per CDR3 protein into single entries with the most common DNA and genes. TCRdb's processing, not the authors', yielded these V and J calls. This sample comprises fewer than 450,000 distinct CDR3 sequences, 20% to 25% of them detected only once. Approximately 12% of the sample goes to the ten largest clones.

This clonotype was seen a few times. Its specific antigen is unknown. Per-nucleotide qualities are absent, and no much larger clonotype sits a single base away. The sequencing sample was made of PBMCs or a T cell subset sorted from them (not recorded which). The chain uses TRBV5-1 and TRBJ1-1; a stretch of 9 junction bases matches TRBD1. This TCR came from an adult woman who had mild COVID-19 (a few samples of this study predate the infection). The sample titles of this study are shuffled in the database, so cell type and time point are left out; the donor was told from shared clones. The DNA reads TGCGCCAGCAGCGGACAGGGGCCGGGCACTGAAGCTTTCTTT. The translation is CASSGQGPGTEAFF.